The 26 T cell receptor beta chains below all came from one sample that was sequenced in a study of T cell responses to AZD1222 COVID-19 vaccine. The repertoire was sequenced with immunoSEQ multiplex PCR; TCRdb's copy has only in-frame clones and lacks some. The sample has 150,000 or so clones; about 90% are singletons. Source: peripheral blood, taken on day 0 of AZD1222 vaccination. The receptors shown here come from an adult in good health.

The V gene is TRBV19, the J gene TRBJ2-3, with 7 positions matching TRBD1. The V gene end was trimmed by 3 bases and the J gene end by 3 bases; junction bases not matched to a gene: 6. This CDR3 is built from 15 residues. The germline V gene encodes CDR1 LNHDA and CDR2 SQIVND (reference sequence). DNA for the CDR3: TGTGCCAGTAGTATCCTAGGGGGCAGTACAGATACGCAGTATTTT. Residues: CASSILGGSTDTQYF.

This chain joins TRBV6-6 and TRBJ1-2; D is uncertain. The CDR3 totals 11 residues. V shed 6 bases and J shed 5 bases, with 7 bases lying between them. CDR1 is MNHNY, CDR2 SVGAGI, per germline (reference sequence). The DNA for the CDR3 is TGTGCCAGCAGCGAAAGTTATGGCTACACCTTC. Protein: CASSESYGYTF.

This chain connects TRBV4-1 to TRBJ2-7; D is undetermined. The CDR3 totals 16 residues. The V gene lost 0 bases and the J gene lost 2 bases, with 14 bases spanning the gap. Germline CDR1 is MGHRA and CDR2 is YSYEKL. The chain's CDR3 is CASSQESGRPTYEQYF. DNA of the CDR3: TGCGCCAGCAGCCAAGAATCGGGCAGGCCGACCTACGAGCAGTACTTC.

J is TRBJ2-7 and V is TRBV3-1 (or the pseudogene TRBV3-2); 10 nucleotides line up with TRBD1. The CDR3 is 17 amino acids. The germline CDR1 and CDR2 sequences are LGHDT and YNNKEL (reference sequence). The V and J ends lost 6 bases and 4 bases, in that order; junction bases with no gene match: 15. The CDR3 here is CASRLNHRDRGVYEQYF. The DNA of the CDR3 is TGTGCCAGCAGACTTAATCACCGGGACAGGGGTGTGTACGAGCAGTACTTC.

This clone was seen a single time. The CDR3 DNA reads TGCGCCAGCAGCTTGGCCGTCGGCCCCCTTTTTGGGACCCAGTACTTC. Its translation is CASSLAVGPLFGTQYF. This chain joins TRBV5-1 and TRBJ2-5; D gene unclear. This CDR3 is built from 16 residues. The V end lost 0 bases, the J end lost 7 bases, and 19 bases lay between the germline ends. CDR1 is SGHRS and CDR2 is YFSETQ in the germline V gene.

In its sample, this clone was seen a few times. CDR3 sequence: CASSPHNGQGYGYTF. The CDR3 DNA follows: TGTGCCAGCAGCCCTCACAATGGACAGGGCTATGGCTACACCTTC. The V and J genes are TRBV7-2 and TRBJ1-2; 8 bases fit TRBD1. The germline CDR1 and CDR2 sequences are SGHTA and FQGNSA. The CDR3 totals 15 residues. Trimming at V came to 5 bases and at J to 4 bases, leaving 9 bases not matched to a gene.

The genes are TRBV27 and TRBJ2-1; possible D gene TRBD1, 5 bases. V dropped 6 bases and J dropped 5 bases, with 20 bases sitting between them. The CDR3 runs 16 residues. Germline V gives CDR1 MNHEY, CDR2 SMNVEV (reference sequence). The CDR3 reads CASSPQTAPLNNEQFF. CDR3 sequence (DNA): TGTGCCAGCAGCCCTCAGACAGCCCCTCTAAACAATGAGCAGTTCTTC.

On this clone: Other DNA sequences in this sample translate to the same CDR3. This chain uses TRBV5-1 with TRBJ1-1; weak D call: TRBD1 (6 bases). Germline-derived CDR1 and CDR2 are SGHRS and YFSETQ. V gave up 0 bases and J gave up 1 base, with 7 bases separating them. The CDR3 length is 14 residues. The CDR3 nucleotides read TGCGCCAGCAGCTTGGGAGGGGGGAACACTGAAGCTTTCTTT. This encodes CASSLGGGNTEAFF.

The J gene is TRBJ1-2, the V gene TRBV10-2; no reliable D call. The CDR3 extends over 13 amino acids. Trimming pared 1 base from V and 5 bases from J, leaving 8 bases between. Germline lookup yields CDR1 WSHSY and CDR2 SAAADI. The CDR3 region has the DNA TGCGCCAGCAGTGAGTGGGCGGCTTATGGCTACACCTTC. Its translation: CASSEWAAYGYTF.

The CDR3 spells CASKTSGAETQYF. In nucleotides, the CDR3 is TGTGCCAGTAAGACTAGCGGGGCAGAGACCCAGTACTTC. This sequence joins TRBV19 and TRBJ2-5; 11 bases line up with TRBD2. With 7 bases clipped from V and 4 bases from J, the junction kept 2 bases outside the gene matches. CDR3 length: 13 amino acids. Looked up from germline, CDR1 is LNHDA and CDR2 is SQIVND (reference sequence).

The chain joins TRBV6-5 to TRBJ1-2; D not resolved. There are 14 residues in the CDR3. Germline V lookup: CDR1 MNHEY, CDR2 SVGAGI. V lost 6 bases, J lost 2 bases, and 13 bases lay in between. The CDR3: CASSTPTENYGYTF. As DNA, the CDR3 is TGTGCCAGCAGCACCCCGACGGAAAACTATGGCTACACCTTC.

This clone was picked up one time. The V call is TRBV3-1 (or the pseudogene TRBV3-2), the J call TRBJ2-1; D unresolved. The CDR3 is made up of 12 amino acids. CDR1 is LGHDT and CDR2 is YNNKEL in the germline V gene (reference sequence). The ends were cut back, 2 bases at V and 11 bases at J, with 10 bases in the middle. The CDR3 nucleotides read TGTGCCAGCAGCCAAATGAGCTCTAAGCAGTTCTTC. Protein sequence: CASSQMSSKQFF.

Regarding this clone: The same CDR3 arises from other DNA sequences in this sample as well. This chain uses TRBV5-6 with TRBJ2-7, with D hard to call. Per germline, CDR1 SGHDT and CDR2 YYEEEE. This CDR3 comprises 13 residues. With 0 bases removed from V and 4 bases from J, the gap between germline ends came to 8 bases. This CDR3 is CASSLGDPYEQYF. The DNA of the CDR3 is TGTGCCAGCAGCTTGGGGGATCCATACGAGCAGTACTTC. Looking up the rest from reference TRBV5-6 and TRBJ2-7 gives the full variable domain: DAGVTQSPTHLIKTRGQQVTLRCSPKSGHDTVSWYQQALGQGPQFIFQYYEEEERQRGNFPDRFSGHQFPNYSSELNVNALLLGDSALYLCASSLGDPYEQYFGPGTRLTVT.

The rearrangement uses TRBV5-1 and TRBJ2-5; a weak D match, TRBD2 (5 bases). Trimming left V 4 bases short and J 5 bases short, with 18 bases between. CDR1 SGHRS and CDR2 YFSETQ come from the germline V gene. This CDR3 spans 15 amino acids. This CDR3 reads CASSPLLVRAETQYF. CDR3 sequence (DNA): TGCGCCAGCAGCCCATTACTAGTTAGGGCCGAGACCCAGTACTTC.

This clone occurred once. This rearrangement joins TRBV7-6 to TRBJ2-2; 8 bases are a match to TRBD1. Germline CDR1 SGHVS, CDR2 FNYEAQ. CDR3 size: 16 residues. The junction had 8 bases not matched to a gene; V was cut back by 2 bases and J by 6 bases. The CDR3 region is CASSLSGGIMAGELFF. The DNA of the CDR3 is TGTGCCAGCAGCTTATCAGGGGGCATAATGGCCGGGGAGCTGTTTTTT.

The rearrangement joins TRBV11-3 to TRBJ2-1; D might be TRBD2 (5 bases). This CDR3 is built from 15 residues. V was trimmed by 4 bases and J by 8 bases, leaving 18 bases between them. Germline V CDR1 and CDR2: SGHNT, YENEEA. CDR3 bases: TGTGCCAGCAGCTCACTCTTTAGCGCCCAGGATGAGCAGTTCTTC. This encodes CASSSLFSAQDEQFF.

V and J are TRBV5-4 and TRBJ2-2; D is unclear. The CDR3 contains 13 residues. Germline CDR1 SGHNT, CDR2 YYREEE (reference sequence). V lost 0 bases and J lost 6, with 6 bases in between. CDR3 coding DNA: TGTGCCAGCAGCTTGGTAGGGCCCGGGGAGCTGTTTTTT. It codes for CASSLVGPGELFF.

The chain couples TRBV21-1 to TRBJ1-5. TRBV21-1 is reported as a pseudogene. The CDR3 has 14 amino acids. Here the CDR3 reads CASSIRDGNQPQHF. In DNA form, the CDR3 reads TGTGCCAGCAGCATCCGGGACGGAAATCAGCCCCAGCATTTT.

The V and J genes are TRBV2 and TRBJ2-1; D gene uncertain. V lost 2 bases and J lost 5, with 10 bases in between. The CDR3 spans 14 residues. Germline V CDR1 and CDR2: SNHLY, FYNNEI. In DNA form, the CDR3 reads TGTGCCAGCAGTGAAACAGCCGGCGACAATGAGCAGTTCTTC. This gives the protein CASSETAGDNEQFF. The variable domain in full, with the rest retrieved from reference TRBV2 and TRBJ2-1, is EPEVTQTPSHQVTQMGQEVILRCVPISNHLYFYWYRQILGQKVEFLVSFYNNEISEKSEIFDDQFSVERPDGSNFTLKIRSTKLEDSAMYFCASSETAGDNEQFFGPGTRLTVL.

V is TRBV6-6 and J is TRBJ1-5; 10 bases are shared with TRBD1. The CDR3 contains 14 residues. The trim removed 6 bases at V and 5 bases at J, leaving 4 bases unmatched. Germline V lookup: CDR1 MNHNY, CDR2 SVGAGI (reference sequence). The CDR3, as DNA: TGTGCCAGCAGCGGGACAGGGGTTGATCAGCCCCAGCATTTT. Translated: CASSGTGVDQPQHF.

V gene TRBV7-2 combines with J gene TRBJ1-1; D remains ambiguous. The CDR3 is 13 residues long. Deletions cut 3 bases from V and 4 bases from J, with 9 bases between. Per germline, CDR1 SGHTA and CDR2 FQGNSA. The CDR3 region is CASSLGGGTEAFF. DNA of the CDR3: TGTGCCAGCAGCTTGGGAGGCGGCACTGAAGCTTTCTTT.

The chain is built from TRBV2 and TRBJ1-2; the D gene is possibly TRBD1 (5 bases). Germline lookup yields CDR1 SNHLY and CDR2 FYNNEI. V lost 6 bases and J 3 bases, leaving 8 bases between the germline ends. This CDR3 is built from 12 residues. The CDR3: CASRGRDYGYTF. CDR3 DNA sequence: TGTGCCAGCAGGGGCAGGGACTATGGCTACACCTTC.

The chain couples TRBV3-1 (or the pseudogene TRBV3-2) to TRBJ2-5, with a possible D match to TRBD2 (5 bases). This CDR3 contains 16 residues. Looked up from germline, CDR1 is LGHDT and CDR2 is YNNKEL (reference sequence). V shed 6 bases and J shed 7 bases, with 24 bases lying between them. CDR3 DNA: TGTGCCAGCAGTAAATCGCCTGGACTGGTCTATAGGACCCAGTACTTC. This codes for CASSKSPGLVYRTQYF.

This clone was counted a single time. The chain uses TRBV7-9 and TRBJ2-7; D is unclear. CDR1 and CDR2 (germline): SEHNR, FQNEAQ (reference sequence). This CDR3 has 15 amino acids. Trimming shortened V by 0 bases and J by 0 bases, and 9 bases separated the two germline ends. The CDR3 protein is CASSLANKNSYEQYF. CDR3 nucleotides: TGTGCCAGCAGCTTAGCAAACAAGAACTCCTACGAGCAGTACTTC.

The gene calls are TRBV5-1 and TRBJ2-3; D is possibly TRBD1 or TRBD2 (5 bases each). From germline, CDR1 is SGHRS and CDR2 YFSETQ. V lost 0 bases and J 4 bases, leaving 15 bases between the germline ends. This CDR3 has 16 amino acids. The CDR3 nucleotides are TGCGCCAGCAGCTTGGAGGGCGGGCTAGGGGCAGATACGCAGTATTTT. It codes for CASSLEGGLGADTQYF. Drawing the rest from reference TRBV5-1 and TRBJ2-3, the complete variable domain is KAGVTQTPRYLIKTRGQQVTLSCSPISGHRSVSWYQQTPGQGLQFLFEYFSETQRNKGNFPGRFSGRQFSNSRSEMNVSTLELGDSALYLCASSLEGGLGADTQYFGPGTRLTVL.

This sequence joins TRBV3-1 (or the pseudogene TRBV3-2) and TRBJ2-7; D tentatively fits TRBD1 or TRBD2 (5 bases each). The germline V gene has CDR1 LGHDT and CDR2 YNNKEL (reference sequence). CDR3 length: 18 residues. The germline V and J ends were trimmed by 0 bases and 0 bases, with 18 bases remaining between them. The CDR3 loop reads CASSQEAGTGQSSYEQYF. CDR3 sequence (DNA): TGTGCCAGCAGCCAAGAGGCCGGTACGGGGCAAAGCTCCTACGAGCAGTACTTC.